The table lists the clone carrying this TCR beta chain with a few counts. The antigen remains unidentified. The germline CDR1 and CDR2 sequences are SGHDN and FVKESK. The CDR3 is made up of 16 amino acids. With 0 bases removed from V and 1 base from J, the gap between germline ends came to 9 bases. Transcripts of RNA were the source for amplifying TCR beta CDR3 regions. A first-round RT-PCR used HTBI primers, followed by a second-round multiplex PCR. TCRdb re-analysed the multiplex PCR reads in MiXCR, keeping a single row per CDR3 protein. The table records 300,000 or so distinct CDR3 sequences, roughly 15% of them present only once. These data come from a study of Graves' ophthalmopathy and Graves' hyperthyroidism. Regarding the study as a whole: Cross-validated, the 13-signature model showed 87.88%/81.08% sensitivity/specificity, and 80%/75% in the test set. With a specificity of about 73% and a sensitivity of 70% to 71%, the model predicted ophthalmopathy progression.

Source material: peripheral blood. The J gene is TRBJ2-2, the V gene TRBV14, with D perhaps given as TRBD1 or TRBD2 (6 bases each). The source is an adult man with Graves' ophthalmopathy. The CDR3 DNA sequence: TGTGCCAGCAGCCAAGATGGGGGGCGGAACACCGGGGAGCTGTTTTTT. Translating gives CASSQDGGRNTGELFF.